The sample holds a few counts of the clone carrying this TCR beta chain. Germline and junction disagree at one end, which may indicate a read error. CDR3 length: 14 residues. CDR1 is MGHRA and CDR2 is YSYEKL in the germline V gene. Alongside a J-beta primer mix, a sample-barcoded 5' primer served in a second PCR lasting about 7 to 11 cycles. Using its own MiXCR run on the 5' RACE reads, TCRdb lists one record per CDR3 protein. This sample has about a million distinct CDR3 sequences, with roughly 51% found just once. The data derive from a study of blood T cells in healthy people across ages. The sequenced sample was blood. The sequence derives from an older woman in good health. The chain uses TRBV4-1 and TRBJ2-5; TRBD2 matches 10 bases. The CDR3 region has the DNA TGTGCCAGCAGCCGAGGACTAGCGGAAGAGACCCAGTACTTC. It codes for CASSRGLAEETQYF.